This T cell receptor beta chain comes out of a study of T cell changes during pregnancy in multiple sclerosis. Repertoires were generated with immunoSEQ multiplex PCR, while TCRdb's copy carries only in-frame clones and drops some. The sample lists tens of thousands of clones, 93% occurring once. Per the germline V gene, CDR1 is LNHDA and CDR2 is SQIVND (reference sequence). The CDR3 extends over 15 amino acids. J gave up 4 bases and V 4 bases, and 5 bases lay outside the gene matches. The sequence was collected from a female donor with multiple sclerosis, enrolled in a pregnancy study. The sample consisted of peripheral blood, taken after pregnancy. V gene TRBV19 combines with J gene TRBJ1-3, with TRBD1 identical over 9 bases. The CDR3 nucleotides read TGTGCCAGTAGTACCACAGGGGGCTCGGGAAACACCATATATTTT. Translating it yields CASSTTGGSGNTIYF.